These 13 T cell receptor beta chains were all obtained from the same sample, sequenced in a study of T cells in Graves' hyperthyroidism and ophthalmopathy (dated by TCRdb to about 2019). Library generation was performed with multiplex PCR. The run used an Illumina HiSeq 2000. The TCR beta CDR3 regions were amplified from the RNA transcripts. The TCR CDR3 was subjected to a first round of RT-PCR using the HTBI primer set and the Qiagen OneStep RT-PCR kit. Clones were called with MiXCR by TCRdb after fastp trimmed the public reads at Q25, and only in-frame beta chains were retained. Rows matching on CDR3 protein sequence are summarized as one entry with the most common DNA and genes. In all, the sample holds approximately 370,000 distinct CDR3 sequences, and approximately 18% of those were seen once. The ten top clones hold 30% to 35% of the sample. The material sequenced was blood. The receptor set was obtained from a young woman with Graves' hyperthyroidism that later progressed to Graves' ophthalmopathy.

This clonotype has at least ten counts. The V call is TRBV6-1, the J call TRBJ1-1; D remains unclear. The CDR3 contains 13 residues. The V end lost 4 bases, the J end lost 5 bases, and 11 bases lay between the germline ends. Germline V gene data show CDR1 as MNHNS and CDR2 as SASEGT. CDR3 region: CASSVGGWTEAFF. The CDR3 bases are TGTGCCAGCAGTGTTGGAGGTTGGACTGAAGCTTTCTTT.

This clonotype has ten or more counts. Written as DNA, the CDR3 is TGTGCCAGCAGCGAGGGACAGGCAAACTATGGCTACACCTTC. It is translated as CASSEGQANYGYTF. The V gene is TRBV6-1, the J gene TRBJ1-2; TRBD1 matches at 8 bases. After removal of 6 bases from V and 2 bases from J, the junction contained 5 bases not matched to a gene. CDR1 MNHNS and CDR2 SASEGT come from the germline V gene. The CDR3 extends over 14 amino acids.

The table lists this clonotype with a few counts. Possible read error: a much larger clone is one base away. Given the absence of the conserved phenylalanine or tryptophan at the CDR3 end, a read error is likely. V and J are TRBV12-3 or TRBV12-4 and TRBJ1-1; D is uncertain. V was trimmed by 6 bases and J by 4 bases, leaving 6 bases between them. CDR3 length: 11 amino acids. CDR3 sequence: CASSEGTEAFS. In nucleotides, the CDR3 is TGTGCCAGCAGCGAGGGCACTGAAGCTTTCTCT.

This clonotype was detected ten times or more. The chain employs TRBV2 and TRBJ1-1; TRBD1 is a possible D gene (6 bases). The CDR3 extends over 12 amino acids. V was pared by 6 bases and J by 5 bases, with 10 bases between. Germline V gene lookup returns CDR1 SNHLY and CDR2 FYNNEI. The CDR3 nucleotides read TGTGCCAGCAGAAGGGGGGGGACTGAAGCTTTCTTT. Translated, it gives CASRRGGTEAFF.

This clonotype has just a few counts. The CDR3 sequence is CASSSSGPTLLFF. The CDR3 coding sequence is TGTGCCAGCAGCTCCTCAGGTCCCACCCTGCTGTTCTTC. The chain recombines TRBV11-2 with TRBJ2-1; D not certain. Germline-derived CDR1 and CDR2 are SGHAT and FQNNGV. This CDR3 is 13 amino acids long. V lost 4 bases to trimming and J lost 15 bases, with 19 bases between them. The full variable domain, completed using reference TRBV11-2 and TRBJ2-1, is EAGVAQSPRYKIIEKRQSVAFWCNPISGHATLYWYQQILGQGPKLLIQFQNNGVVDDSQLPKDRFSAERLKGVDSTLKIQPAKLEDSAVYLCASSSSGPTLLFFGPGTRLTVL.

This clonotype came up many times. The chain couples TRBV28 to TRBJ1-4, with 9 bases matching TRBD1. The CDR3 is 14 amino acids. Unmatched junction bases numbered 6, after V lost 6 bases and J lost 7 bases. CDR1 MDHEN and CDR2 SYDVKM come from the germline V gene. The CDR3 DNA reads TGTGCCAGCAGCACCGGGACAGGGCGTGAAAAACTGTTTTTT. Amino acid sequence: CASSTGTGREKLFF. Complete variable domain (other parts from reference TRBV28 and TRBJ1-4): DVKVTQSSRYLVKRTGEKVFLECVQDMDHENMFWYRQDPGLGLRLIYFSYDVKMKEKGDIPEGYSVSREKKERFSLILESASTNQTSMYLCASSTGTGREKLFFGSGTQLSVL.

Many counts were recorded for this clonotype. The chain links TRBV7-9 to TRBJ1-2; the D is unclear. The V end was cut by 1 base, the J end by 9 bases, with 12 bases between. Germline assignment: CDR1 SEHNR and CDR2 FQNEAQ (reference sequence). CDR3 size: 13 residues. CDR3 coding DNA: TGTGCCAGCAGCTTAGTACCGGGTGTGAGCTACACCTTC. Translating it yields CASSLVPGVSYTF.

This clonotype has just one count. The chain employs TRBV29-1 and TRBJ2-4; 8 positions agree with TRBD1. CDR1 is SQVTM and CDR2 is ANQGSEA in the germline V gene. CDR3 size: 15 residues. Losses at the gene ends were 3 bases for V and 3 bases for J; bases not matched to a gene: 7. The CDR3 DNA is TGCAGCGTTGATCCAGGGGGCGCCGGCAAAAACATTCAGTACTTC. This encodes CSVDPGGAGKNIQYF.

This clonotype was seen many times. The chain is built from TRBV5-1 and TRBJ2-1; a possible D gene is TRBD2 (6 bases). Germline V gene lookup returns CDR1 SGHRS and CDR2 YFSETQ. The CDR3 is 15 residues long. With 3 bases removed from V and 0 bases from J, the gap between germline ends came to 10 bases. The CDR3 DNA reads as TGCGCCAGCAGCTCCGGGACTTACTCCTACAATGAGCAGTTCTTC. It is translated as CASSSGTYSYNEQFF.

This chain uses TRBV28 with TRBJ1-1, with D possibly TRBD1 on 6 matching bases. Trimming stripped 7 bases from V and 4 bases from J, with 13 bases between. This CDR3 spans 13 amino acids. The germline V gene encodes CDR1 MDHEN and CDR2 SYDVKM. CDR3 DNA: TGTGCCAGCAAAACGGGGGCAAGCACTGAAGCTTTCTTT. Its translation is CASKTGASTEAFF.

This clonotype was picked up a small number of times. This rearrangement joins TRBV19 to TRBJ1-2, with 9 bases lining up with TRBD1. Losses at the gene ends were 10 bases for V and 5 bases for J; bases not matched to a gene: 11. This CDR3 has 14 amino acids. The V gene's germline CDR1 is LNHDA and CDR2 SQIVND (reference sequence). CDR3 nucleotides: TGTGCCAATAGGCCGGGACAGGGTGTGTATGGCTACACCTTC. It yields the protein CANRPGQGVYGYTF.

This clonotype has at least ten counts. The chain is built from TRBV28 and TRBJ2-3, with D unclear. Trimming removed 0 bases from V and 2 bases from J, with 9 bases in between. This CDR3 is 15 amino acids long. Germline V lookup: CDR1 MDHEN, CDR2 SYDVKM. CDR3 bases: TGTGCCAGCAGTTTATGGGCCAAAACCACAGATACGCAGTATTTT. Translating gives CASSLWAKTTDTQYF. Using reference TRBV28 and TRBJ2-3 for the parts outside the CDR3, the full variable domain is DVKVTQSSRYLVKRTGEKVFLECVQDMDHENMFWYRQDPGLGLRLIYFSYDVKMKEKGDIPEGYSVSREKKERFSLILESASTNQTSMYLCASSLWAKTTDTQYFGPGTRLTVL.

This chain joins TRBV28 and TRBJ2-2; 9 nucleotides line up with TRBD1. The CDR3 sequence is 14 residues long. Looked up from germline, CDR1 is MDHEN and CDR2 is SYDVKM. The trim removed 4 bases at V and 9 bases at J, leaving 6 bases unmatched. In nucleotides, the CDR3 is TGTGCCAGCAGTTGGGGACAGGGCAGGAGGGAGCTGTTTTTT. Its protein is CASSWGQGRRELFF.